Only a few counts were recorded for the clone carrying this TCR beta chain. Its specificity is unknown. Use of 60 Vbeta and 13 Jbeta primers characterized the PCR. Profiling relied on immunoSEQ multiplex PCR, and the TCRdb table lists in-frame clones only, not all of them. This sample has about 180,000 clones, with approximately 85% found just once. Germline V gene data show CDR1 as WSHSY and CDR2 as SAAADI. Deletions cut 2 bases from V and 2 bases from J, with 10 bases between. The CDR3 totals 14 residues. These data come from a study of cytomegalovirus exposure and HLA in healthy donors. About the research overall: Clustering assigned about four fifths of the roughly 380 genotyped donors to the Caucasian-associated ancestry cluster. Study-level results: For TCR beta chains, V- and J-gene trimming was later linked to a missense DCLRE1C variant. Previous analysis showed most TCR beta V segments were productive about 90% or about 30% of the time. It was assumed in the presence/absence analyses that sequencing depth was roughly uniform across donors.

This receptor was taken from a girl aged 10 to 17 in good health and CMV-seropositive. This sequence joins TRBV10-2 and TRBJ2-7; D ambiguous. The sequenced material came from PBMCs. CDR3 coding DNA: TGCGCCAGCAGTGAGCAACAGCCCCCCTACGAGCAGTACTTC. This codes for CASSEQQPPYEQYF.